Presented here are 31 T cell receptor beta chains from one specimen sequenced in a study of blood T cell repertoires in COVID-19. The method was immunoSEQ multiplex PCR; TCRdb's version includes in-frame clones alone and lacks a portion of them. The data contain 250,000 to 300,000 clones, roughly nine tenths of them singletons. The sample comprised peripheral blood. The source of these receptors is a young woman with COVID-19, enrolled during active disease.

The rearrangement joins TRBV12-5 to TRBJ2-3; TRBD2 is a possible D gene (6 bases). This CDR3 spans 15 amino acids. V was pared by 6 bases and J by 1 base, with 14 bases between. Germline V gene data show CDR1 as LGHNT and CDR2 as FRNRAP. The CDR3: CASGSQTGGTDTQYF. The CDR3 DNA follows: TGTGCTAGTGGCTCCCAGACGGGGGGCACAGATACGCAGTATTTT.

The chain employs TRBV7-9 and TRBJ2-7; D might be TRBD2 (6 bases). Trimming took 3 bases from V and 0 from J, leaving 12 bases between them. CDR1 is SEHNR, CDR2 FQNEAQ, per germline (reference sequence). This CDR3 is built from 15 residues. DNA of the CDR3: TGTGCCAGCAGCTTGACTGGCGGGACCTCCTACGAGCAGTACTTC. Its protein is CASSLTGGTSYEQYF.

The chain is built from TRBV4-1 and TRBJ2-2; 7 nucleotides line up with TRBD2. Trimming took 0 bases from V and 5 from J; bases not matched to a gene: 9. CDR3 length: 17 amino acids. Per the germline V gene, CDR1 is MGHRA and CDR2 is YSYEKL. The CDR3 DNA sequence: TGCGCCAGCAGCCAAGATAATCTGGGCGGGGGAACCGGGGAGCTGTTTTTT. It codes for CASSQDNLGGGTGELFF.

The rearrangement joins TRBV3-1 (or the pseudogene TRBV3-2) to TRBJ2-7, with 10 bases aligning to TRBD1. V was pared by 6 bases and J by 6 bases, with 11 bases of the junction left unmatched. There are 15 residues in the CDR3. Germline V gene data show CDR1 as LGHDT and CDR2 as YNNKEL (reference sequence). The CDR3 bases are TGTGCCAGCAGGCGAGGACAGGGGGTTTCCCTCGAGCAGTACTTC. Translated, it gives CASRRGQGVSLEQYF.

The chain has TRBV5-1 and TRBJ1-4, with TRBD1 matching 7 bases. Germline trimming cut 4 bases from V and 7 bases from J; bases unmatched to any gene: 10. The V gene's germline CDR1 is SGHRS and CDR2 YFSETQ. This CDR3 contains 15 residues. This CDR3 is CASSPESGGSEKLFF. CDR3 sequence (DNA): TGCGCCAGCAGCCCGGAATCAGGGGGGAGTGAAAAACTGTTTTTT.

The rearrangement joins TRBV6-4 to TRBJ2-2, with D perhaps matching TRBD1 (5 bases). Germline CDR1 is MRHNA and CDR2 is SNTAGT. CDR3 length: 12 residues. The V end was cut by 6 bases, the J end by 6 bases, with 8 bases between. The CDR3 sequence: CASRGPSGELFF. The CDR3 DNA follows: TGTGCCAGCAGGGGGCCATCCGGGGAGCTGTTTTTT.

This clone was detected only a few times. This chain uses TRBV7-2 with TRBJ2-3; D unresolved. V was clipped by 5 bases and J by 0 bases, with 9 bases between them. Looked up from germline, CDR1 is SGHTA and CDR2 is FQGNSA. CDR3 length: 14 amino acids. CDR3 nucleotides: TGTGCCAGCAGCCCCCTTTCCAGCACAGATACGCAGTATTTT. Protein sequence: CASSPLSSTDTQYF.

This sequence joins TRBV5-1 and TRBJ2-1, with 9 bases aligning to TRBD2. Germline V gene data show CDR1 as SGHRS and CDR2 as YFSETQ. The CDR3 sequence is 16 residues long. The V and J ends lost 4 bases and 6 bases, in that order; junction bases with no gene match: 11. DNA for the CDR3: TGCGCCAGCAGCCCCCGAAGGACTAGCGCGTTCAATGAGCAGTTCTTC. Its translation is CASSPRRTSAFNEQFF.

This CDR3 is CASSLVLGLVLNNEQFF. In DNA, the CDR3 is TGTGCCAGCAGCTTGGTACTCGGACTAGTGTTAAACAATGAGCAGTTCTTC. V gene TRBV27 combines with J gene TRBJ2-1, with 7 bases fitting TRBD2. The CDR3 has 17 amino acids. Trimming removed 6 bases from V and 5 bases from J; junction bases left unmatched: 16. In germline, CDR1 is MNHEY, CDR2 SMNVEV (reference sequence).

This sequence joins TRBV6-1 and TRBJ1-6; D may be TRBD1 (6 bases). The CDR3 has 17 residues. CDR1 and CDR2 from the germline V gene are MNHNS and SASEGT. The V end was cut by 3 bases, the J end by 8 bases, with 20 bases between. CDR3 in amino acids: CASSEGYRGIGDSPLHF. The CDR3, as DNA: TGTGCCAGCAGTGAGGGGTATAGGGGGATTGGTGATTCACCCCTCCACTTT.

This chain uses TRBV10-3 with TRBJ2-3; the match to TRBD2 covers 12 bases. Losses at the gene ends were 6 bases for V and 5 bases for J; bases not matched to a gene: 6. From germline, CDR1 is ENHRY and CDR2 SYGVKD. The CDR3 is 15 amino acids. The CDR3 here is CAISTSGGHGDTQYF. CDR3 DNA sequence: TGTGCCATCAGCACTAGCGGGGGGCATGGAGATACGCAGTATTTT.

CDR3 sequence reads: CASTSIAGSSQDTQYF. As DNA, the CDR3 is TGTGCCAGCACCTCAATAGCGGGGTCGTCCCAAGATACGCAGTATTTT. This sequence joins TRBV28 and TRBJ2-3, with 8 bases fitting TRBD2. Trimming cost V 7 bases and J 5 bases; bases outside gene matches: 14. Germline V gene lookup returns CDR1 MDHEN and CDR2 SYDVKM. The CDR3 is 16 residues long.

The V and J genes are TRBV13 and TRBJ2-5, with D perhaps TRBD2 (5 bases). This CDR3 has 13 amino acids. Trimming took off 7 bases at V and 5 bases at J, with 14 bases between the two ends. The germline V gene encodes CDR1 PRHDT and CDR2 FYEKMQ (reference sequence). The CDR3 loop reads CASTSTPAETQYF. The CDR3 DNA sequence: TGTGCCAGCACTAGCACCCCGGCGGAGACCCAGTACTTC.

This chain joins TRBV6-5 and TRBJ1-2; 7 nucleotides line up with TRBD1. Germline CDR1 reads MNHEY; CDR2 reads SVGAGI. The V segment lost 4 bases and the J segment 8 bases; nucleotides outside the gene matches: 10. CDR3 size: 14 residues. CDR3 in amino acids: CASSWGQGEYGYTF. CDR3 DNA sequence: TGTGCCAGCAGTTGGGGCCAGGGGGAGTACGGCTACACCTTC.

The J gene is TRBJ1-1, the V gene TRBV5-1; TRBD1 matches at 11 bases. CDR1 and CDR2 (germline): SGHRS, YFSETQ. J was trimmed by 1 base and V by 4 bases; bases with no gene match: 6. The CDR3 is 16 amino acids. The CDR3 is CASSPGQGGRNTEAFF. CDR3 bases: TGCGCCAGCAGCCCGGGACAGGGGGGAAGGAACACTGAAGCTTTCTTT.

J is TRBJ2-3 and V is TRBV2; the match to TRBD2 covers 7 bases. This CDR3 has 15 amino acids. With V trimmed by 6 bases and J by 4 bases, 10 bases remained unmatched. Per germline, CDR1 SNHLY and CDR2 FYNNEI. The CDR3 region has the DNA TGTGCCAGCAGGACGGGGGGAGGGATCGCAGATACGCAGTATTTT. It is translated as CASRTGGGIADTQYF.

CDR3 in DNA: TGTGCCAGCAGCAACCCAGGGGGCACTTTCGAGACCCAGTACTTC. Translation gives CASSNPGGTFETQYF. The chain has TRBV9 and TRBJ2-5; 8 bases map to TRBD1. The germline V gene has CDR1 SGDLS and CDR2 YYNGEE. J lost 5 bases, V lost 4 bases, and 10 bases had no gene match. This CDR3 spans 15 amino acids. Looking up the rest from reference TRBV9 and TRBJ2-5 gives the full variable domain: DSGVTQTPKHLITATGQRVTLRCSPRSGDLSVYWYQQSLDQGLQFLIQYYNGEERAKGNILERFSAQQFPDLHSELNLSSLELGDSALYFCASSNPGGTFETQYFGPGTRLLVL.

The V and J genes are TRBV6-5 and TRBJ1-3; D is ambiguous. Trimming removed 2 bases from V and 4 bases from J, with 15 bases in between. The CDR3 is made up of 16 amino acids. Germline V gene sequence: CDR1 MNHEY, CDR2 SVGAGI. The CDR3 here is CASSYSAQPPGNTIYF. The DNA of the CDR3 is TGTGCCAGCAGTTACAGCGCACAACCCCCCGGAAACACCATATATTTT.

The chain uses TRBV15 and TRBJ2-3, with D uncertain. The CDR3 has 13 amino acids. Germline-derived CDR1 and CDR2 are LNHNV and YYDKDF (reference sequence). Between the trimmed V and J ends, which lost 9 bases and 4 bases, there was a span of 14 bases. For the CDR3, the DNA is TGTGCCACATCGAAGAGCTCCGCAGATACGCAGTATTTT. Amino acid sequence: CATSKSSADTQYF.

The chain employs TRBV13 and TRBJ1-6; TRBD1 matches at 7 bases. The V gene's germline CDR1 is PRHDT and CDR2 FYEKMQ (reference sequence). This CDR3 contains 13 residues. V dropped 10 bases and J dropped 17; count of bases not matched to a gene: 17. The CDR3 region has the DNA TGTGCCACCCGAGAGGGGGCTGGGGTAAATTTCCACTTT. Translated: CATREGAGVNFHF.

This chain uses TRBV10-2 with TRBJ1-6; D may be TRBD1 (5 bases). Germline loops: CDR1 WSHSY, CDR2 SAAADI. The CDR3 is made up of 13 amino acids. Trimming took 0 bases from V and 13 from J, leaving 10 bases between them. DNA for the CDR3: TGCGCCAGCAGTGAGTCCGGCAGGGTGCCCCTCCACTTT. It specifies CASSESGRVPLHF.

The chain couples TRBV4-1 to TRBJ2-6; D ambiguous. Germline CDR1 is MGHRA and CDR2 is YSYEKL. The CDR3 spans 14 residues. V dropped 1 base and J dropped 4 bases, with 5 bases sitting between them. Here the CDR3 DNA reads TGCGCCAGCAGCCAAGCAGGAGGGGCCAACGTCCTGACTTTC. Translation gives CASSQAGGANVLTF.

This clone was recorded only once. CDR3 region: CASSFFGGNNEQFF. The DNA of the CDR3 is TGTGCCAGCAGCTTCTTCGGGGGAAACAATGAGCAGTTCTTC. The chain is built from TRBV7-9 and TRBJ2-1; a weak D match, TRBD2 (6 bases). V was cut by 3 bases and J by 5 bases, with 11 bases left in between. There are 14 residues in the CDR3. Germline assignment: CDR1 SEHNR and CDR2 FQNEAQ (reference sequence).

This clone came up a few times. The chain combines TRBV7-6 with TRBJ2-2, with 7 bases lining up with TRBD2. The CDR3 loop spans 15 amino acids. The V and J ends lost 3 bases and 5 bases, in that order; junction bases with no gene match: 6. CDR1 is SGHVS, CDR2 FNYEAQ, per germline. This chain's CDR3 is CASSLGGLRTGELFF. Written as DNA, the CDR3 is TGTGCCAGCAGCTTGGGGGGGTTAAGGACCGGGGAGCTGTTTTTT.

This chain links TRBV7-6 with TRBJ2-5; 7 bases fit TRBD1. Trimming removed 5 bases from V and 5 bases from J; junction bases left unmatched: 11. The CDR3 length is 15 residues. The V gene's germline CDR1 is SGHVS and CDR2 FNYEAQ. CDR3 DNA: TGTGCCAGCAGCATAAGACAGGGAATCACGGAGACCCAGTACTTC. This sequence encodes CASSIRQGITETQYF.

This chain connects TRBV19 to TRBJ2-7, with D unresolved. CDR1 is LNHDA, CDR2 SQIVND, per germline (reference sequence). Trimming removed 8 bases at V and 2 bases at J, with 13 bases between. The CDR3 has 13 amino acids. DNA for the CDR3: TGTGCCAGTGCCCCCGGTTTAGCCTACGAGCAGTACTTC. The encoded protein is CASAPGLAYEQYF.

This clone was seen a few times. CDR3 sequence (DNA): TGTGCCAGCAGCCGCTCTGGGGCCAACGTCCTGACTTTC. Protein sequence: CASSRSGANVLTF. The chain couples TRBV27 to TRBJ2-6; D is unresolved. Germline assignment: CDR1 MNHEY and CDR2 SMNVEV (reference sequence). V shed 6 bases and J shed 0 bases, with 3 bases lying between them. This CDR3 has 13 amino acids.

The CDR3 nucleotides are TGCGCCAGCAGCCCACAACTAGCGGGGGGGCTGGGCAATGAGCAGTTCTTC. This gives the protein CASSPQLAGGLGNEQFF. This chain uses TRBV5-1 with TRBJ2-1, with TRBD2 matching 13 bases. Germline CDR1 SGHRS, CDR2 YFSETQ. V gave up 4 bases and J gave up 6 bases; unmatched junction bases: 10. The CDR3 sequence is 17 residues long.

The rearrangement joins TRBV18 to TRBJ2-7, with 12 positions matching TRBD1. This CDR3 has 16 amino acids. Trimming cost V 4 bases and J 6 bases; bases outside gene matches: 10. Germline lookup yields CDR1 KGHSH and CDR2 LQKENI. The CDR3 DNA sequence: TGTGCCAGCTCACTCGAGCTCGGGACAGGGGGCGTCGAGCAGTACTTC. It is translated as CASSLELGTGGVEQYF.

The chain carries TRBV6-5 and TRBJ2-7, with 7 bases matching TRBD1. Losses at the gene ends were 6 bases for V and 1 base for J; bases not matched to a gene: 9. This CDR3 is built from 15 residues. Germline V CDR1 and CDR2: MNHEY, SVGAGI. In nucleotides, the CDR3 is TGTGCCAGCAGGAAGGAAAGGACAGGTTCCTACGAGCAGTACTTC. It translates to CASRKERTGSYEQYF.

This chain joins TRBV7-9 and TRBJ2-5; 12 nucleotides agree with TRBD1. The V segment lost 5 bases and the J segment 1 base; nucleotides outside the gene matches: 5. The CDR3 has 16 amino acids. Germline values: CDR1 SEHNR, CDR2 FQNEAQ (reference sequence). The CDR3 sequence is CASSHGTGGFQETQYF. The DNA of the CDR3 is TGTGCCAGCAGCCACGGGACAGGGGGCTTCCAAGAGACCCAGTACTTC.